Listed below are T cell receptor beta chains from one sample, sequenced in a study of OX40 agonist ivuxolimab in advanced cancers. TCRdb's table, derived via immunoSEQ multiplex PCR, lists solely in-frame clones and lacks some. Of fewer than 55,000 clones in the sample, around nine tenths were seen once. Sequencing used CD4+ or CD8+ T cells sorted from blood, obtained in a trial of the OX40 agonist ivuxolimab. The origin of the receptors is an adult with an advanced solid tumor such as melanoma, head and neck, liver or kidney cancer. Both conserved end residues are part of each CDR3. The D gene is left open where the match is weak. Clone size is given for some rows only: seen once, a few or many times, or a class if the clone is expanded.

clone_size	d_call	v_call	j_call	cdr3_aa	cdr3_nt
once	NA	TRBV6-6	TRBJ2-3	CASATGLTDTQYF	TGTGCCAGCGCGACGGGCCTCACAGATACGCAGTATTTT
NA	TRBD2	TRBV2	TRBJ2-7	CASINDGRANEQYF	TGTGCCAGCATAAACGACGGGAGGGCCAACGAGCAGTACTTC
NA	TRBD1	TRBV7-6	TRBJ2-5	CASSLSGQPFQETQYF	TGTGCCAGCAGCTTATCGGGACAGCCTTTTCAAGAGACCCAGTACTTC
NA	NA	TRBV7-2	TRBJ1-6	CASSLHRDRSYNSPLHF	TGTGCCAGCAGCTTACACAGGGACCGCTCCTATAATTCACCCCTCCACTTT
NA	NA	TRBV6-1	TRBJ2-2	CASSPQSGGTGELFF	TGTGCCAGCAGCCCACAATCTGGAGGGACCGGGGAGCTGTTTTTT
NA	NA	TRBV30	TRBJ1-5	CAWSVGGGQPQHF	TGTGCCTGGAGTGTAGGGGGGGGTCAGCCCCAGCATTTT
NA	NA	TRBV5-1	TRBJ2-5	CASSLVPETQYF	TGCGCCAGCAGCTTGGTCCCCGAGACCCAGTACTTC
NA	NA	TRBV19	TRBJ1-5	CASSKPPQGYQPQHF	TGTGCCAGTAGTAAACCCCCACAGGGCTATCAGCCCCAGCATTTT
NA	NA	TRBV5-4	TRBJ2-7	CASSAGTSQGYEQYF	TGTGCCAGCAGCGCGGGGACCTCGCAAGGATACGAGCAGTACTTC
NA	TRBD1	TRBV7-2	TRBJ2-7	CASSPKDRSTDEQYF	TGTGCCAGCAGCCCGAAGGACAGGTCGACAGACGAGCAGTACTTC
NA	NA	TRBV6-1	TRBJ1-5	CASSEQGGSLLHF	TGTGCCAGCAGTGAACAAGGAGGGAGTCTTTTGCATTTT
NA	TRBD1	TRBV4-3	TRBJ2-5	CASSQVGRGRQETQYF	TGCGCCAGCAGCCAAGTGGGCAGGGGGCGGCAAGAGACCCAGTACTTC
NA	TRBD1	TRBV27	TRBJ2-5	CASSSGGRETQYF	TGTGCCAGCAGTTCAGGGGGCCGGGAGACCCAGTACTTC
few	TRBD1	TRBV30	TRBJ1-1	CAWRGTGWAEAFF	TGTGCCTGGAGGGGGACAGGTTGGGCTGAAGCTTTCTTT
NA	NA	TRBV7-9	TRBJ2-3	CASSLFSGDQNF	TGTGCCAGCAGCTTATTTAGCGGCGACCAAAATTTT
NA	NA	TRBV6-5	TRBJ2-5	CASSYDIQETQYF	TGTGCCAGCAGTTACGACATCCAAGAGACCCAGTACTTC
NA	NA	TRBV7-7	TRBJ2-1	CASSSSPGPGRDEQFF	TGTGCTAGCAGCTCCTCACCGGGCCCCGGCAGGGATGAGCAGTTCTTC
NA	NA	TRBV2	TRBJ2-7	CASRTGVGFQYEQYF	TGTGCCAGCAGGACCGGGGTAGGGTTTCAATACGAGCAGTACTTC
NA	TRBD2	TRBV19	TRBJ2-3	CASSSSASGSVTQYF	TGTGCCAGTAGCTCCAGCGCTAGCGGGTCAGTCACGCAGTATTTT
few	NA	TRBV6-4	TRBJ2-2	CASSGMASGELFF	TGTGCCAGCAGTGGCATGGCATCCGGGGAGCTGTTTTTT
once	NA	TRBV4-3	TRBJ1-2	CASSLAEGPRGYTF	TGCGCCAGCAGCCTGGCCGAGGGCCCGAGGGGCTACACCTTC
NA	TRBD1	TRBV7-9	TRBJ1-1	CASSLAPTGGYPAAFF	TGTGCCAGCAGCTTAGCTCCGACAGGGGGGTACCCTGCCGCTTTCTTT
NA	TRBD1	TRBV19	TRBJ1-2	CASSIGTGDYGYTF	TGTGCCAGTAGTATAGGGACAGGGGACTATGGCTACACCTTC
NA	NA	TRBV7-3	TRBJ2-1	CASSLKGLAAYNEQFF	TGTGCCAGCAGCTTAAAGGGGCTAGCTGCCTACAATGAGCAGTTCTTC
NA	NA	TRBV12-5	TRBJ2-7	CASGPNATTVYYEQYF	TGTGCTAGTGGCCCTAATGCGACGACAGTTTACTACGAGCAGTACTTC
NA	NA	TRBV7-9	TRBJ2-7	CASSLAGRTEQYF	TGTGCCAGCAGCTTAGCCGGGAGAACCGAGCAGTACTTC
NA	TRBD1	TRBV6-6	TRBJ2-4	CASSYEGQTNIQYF	TGTGCCAGCAGTTACGAGGGACAGACAAACATTCAGTACTTC
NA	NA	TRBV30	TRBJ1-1	CAWSVGENTEAFF	TGTGCCTGGAGTGTTGGGGAGAACACTGAAGCTTTCTTT
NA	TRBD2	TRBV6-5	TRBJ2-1	CASSPGLATTEQFF	TGTGCCAGCAGCCCAGGACTAGCGACTACTGAGCAGTTCTTC
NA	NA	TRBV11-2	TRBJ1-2	CASSLARWDGYTF	TGTGCCAGCAGCTTAGCCAGATGGGATGGCTACACCTTC
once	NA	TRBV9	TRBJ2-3	CASSVASLSTDTQYF	TGTGCCAGCAGCGTAGCTAGCCTTAGCACAGATACGCAGTATTTT
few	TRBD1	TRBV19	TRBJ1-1	CATGQPNTEAFF	TGTGCCACGGGACAGCCGAACACTGAAGCTTTCTTT
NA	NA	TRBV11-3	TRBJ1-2	CASSFSSYGYTF	TGTGCCAGCAGCTTCTCCAGCTATGGCTACACCTTC
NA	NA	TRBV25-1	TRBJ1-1	CASSGNRIMNTEAFF	TGTGCCAGCAGTGGAAACAGAATCATGAACACTGAAGCTTTCTTT
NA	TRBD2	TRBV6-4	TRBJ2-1	CASSDSGTSGSDEQFF	TGTGCCAGCAGTGACTCTGGGACTAGCGGGAGTGATGAGCAGTTCTTC
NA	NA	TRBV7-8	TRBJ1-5	CASSLEVSSNQPQHF	TGTGCCAGCAGCTTAGAAGTGAGTAGCAATCAGCCCCAGCATTTT
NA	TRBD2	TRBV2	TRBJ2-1	CASGASGWNEQFF	TGTGCCAGCGGTGCTAGCGGGTGGAATGAGCAGTTCTTC
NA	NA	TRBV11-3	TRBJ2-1	CASSSDRRVGNEQFF	TGTGCCAGCAGCTCTGACCGGCGGGTGGGAAATGAGCAGTTCTTC
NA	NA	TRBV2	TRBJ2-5	CASSGKSRGRGETQYF	TGTGCCAGCAGTGGAAAAAGTCGGGGACGCGGGGAGACCCAGTACTTC
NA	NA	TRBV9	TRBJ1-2	CASSARDIGYTF	TGTGCCAGCAGCGCCAGGGACATCGGATACACCTTC
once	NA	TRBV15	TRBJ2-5	CATIGSGSQETQYF	TGTGCCACCATAGGGAGCGGCAGCCAAGAGACCCAGTACTTC
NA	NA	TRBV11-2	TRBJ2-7	CASSLSTDYEQYF	TGTGCCAGCAGCTTAAGCACGGACTACGAGCAGTACTTC
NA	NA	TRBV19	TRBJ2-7	CASSIEWEYEQYF	TGTGCCAGTAGTATAGAGTGGGAGTACGAGCAGTACTTC
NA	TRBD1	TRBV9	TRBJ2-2	CASSTPRRDSSTGELFF	TGTGCCAGCAGCACACCACGACGGGACAGCTCTACCGGGGAGCTGTTTTTT
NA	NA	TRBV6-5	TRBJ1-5	CASSYTTGANQPQHF	TGTGCCAGCAGTTACACGACAGGAGCGAATCAGCCCCAGCATTTT
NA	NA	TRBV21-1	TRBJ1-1	CASRYKLATIRTEAFF	TGTGCCAGCAGATACAAACTAGCTACAATTCGCACTGAAGCTTTCTTT
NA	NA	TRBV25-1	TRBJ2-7	CASRSGQLYEQYF	TGTGCCAGCAGAAGCGGACAGCTCTACGAGCAGTACTTC
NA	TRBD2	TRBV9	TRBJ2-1	CASSARTSGGLNEQFF	TGTGCCAGCAGCGCCCGGACTAGCGGGGGACTCAATGAGCAGTTCTTC
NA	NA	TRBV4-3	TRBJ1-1	CASSQRGVNTEAFF	TGCGCCAGCAGCCAAAGGGGGGTGAACACTGAAGCTTTCTTT
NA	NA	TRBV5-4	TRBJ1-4	CASSSDGVATNEKLFF	TGTGCCAGCAGCTCGGACGGAGTTGCAACTAATGAAAAACTGTTTTTT
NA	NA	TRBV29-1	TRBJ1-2	CSVEDRVLYGYTF	TGCAGCGTCGAGGACAGAGTGCTCTATGGCTACACCTTC
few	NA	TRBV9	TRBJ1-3	CASSVDWGFGNTIYF	TGTGCCAGCAGCGTAGATTGGGGTTTTGGAAACACCATATATTTT